The 14 T cell receptor beta chains below all came from one sample that was sequenced in a study of cytomegalovirus exposure and HLA in healthy donors. The protocol was immunoSEQ multiplex PCR, while the TCRdb copy is restricted to in-frame clones and leaves out a portion. This sample has about 90,000 clones, with roughly 84% found just once. Sequencing input: PBMCs. These receptors were collected from a woman younger than 35 in good health and CMV-seropositive.

V is TRBV19 and J is TRBJ1-5; D is perhaps TRBD1 (6 bases). Germline values: CDR1 LNHDA, CDR2 SQIVND (reference sequence). V was pared by 10 bases and J by 11 bases, with 27 bases between. The CDR3 sequence is 15 residues long. The CDR3 nucleotides are TGTGCCACCGCCTCCCCAGGGGACGGCTTAAGGGCCCAGCATTTT. Translating it yields CATASPGDGLRAQHF.

The rearrangement links TRBV27 to TRBJ1-2; TRBD1 might be the D (5 bases). Between the trimmed V and J ends, which lost 2 bases and 4 bases, there was a span of 8 bases. The CDR3 totals 13 residues. Germline assignment: CDR1 MNHEY and CDR2 SMNVEV (reference sequence). As DNA, the CDR3 is TGTGCCAGCAGTTTAGGGCAGGGCTATGGCTACACCTTC. Protein product: CASSLGQGYGYTF.

The rearrangement joins TRBV30 to TRBJ2-6; weak D call: TRBD1 (6 bases). V was clipped by 1 base and J by 0 bases, with 7 bases between them. This CDR3 has 15 residues. Germline CDR1 reads GTSNPN; CDR2 reads SVGIG (reference sequence). The CDR3 DNA reads as TGTGCCTGGAGTGGGGGGCACTCTGGGGCCAACGTCCTGACTTTC. Translating it yields CAWSGGHSGANVLTF.

This clone was detected only a few times. This rearrangement joins TRBV6-6 to TRBJ1-3; D not resolved. The CDR3 contains 15 residues. The V end was cut by 4 bases, the J end by 2 bases, with 12 bases between. Germline V gene sequence: CDR1 MNHNY, CDR2 SVGAGI (reference sequence). CDR3 amino acids: CASSWRPRTGNTIYF. The CDR3 DNA sequence: TGTGCCAGCAGTTGGCGGCCTCGGACTGGAAACACCATATATTTT.

The rearrangement links TRBV18 to TRBJ2-3, with TRBD2 matching 13 bases. CDR1 KGHSH and CDR2 LQKENI come from the germline V gene. This CDR3 contains 14 residues. V shed 6 bases, J shed 5 bases, and the junction held 2 bases outside the gene matches. DNA for the CDR3: TGTGCCAGCTCCCGGACTAGCGGGGGAGATACGCAGTATTTT. Protein: CASSRTSGGDTQYF.

The sample holds many counts of this clone. The rearrangement joins TRBV27 to TRBJ2-7; a possible D gene is TRBD1 (6 bases). Trimming cost V 6 bases and J 2 bases, with 14 bases left between them. CDR3 length equals 14 residues. CDR1 and CDR2 (germline): MNHEY, SMNVEV (reference sequence). The CDR3 nucleotides are TGTGCCAGCAGCCTCGACAGGAACACCTACGAGCAGTACTTC. Encoded protein: CASSLDRNTYEQYF.

In its sample, this clone was seen once. The chain joins TRBV28 to TRBJ2-2; TRBD1 aligns across 7 bases. With V trimmed by 5 bases and J by 1 base, 10 bases remained unmatched. Germline CDR1 MDHEN, CDR2 SYDVKM. This CDR3 region has 17 residues. CDR3: CASSPLGQIWNTGELFF. In nucleotides, the CDR3 is TGTGCCAGCAGTCCCCTGGGACAGATCTGGAACACCGGGGAGCTGTTTTTT.

In regard to this clone: A much larger clonotype is one base distant, so this may be a read error. The sample holds other DNA sequences that translate to the same CDR3. The CDR3 region has the DNA TGTGCCAGCAGTTACTCGCGAGGGAACCACGAGCAGTACTTC. Its protein is CASSYSRGNHEQYF. The rearrangement links TRBV6-5 to TRBJ2-7; D may be TRBD2 (5 bases). The V and J ends lost 0 bases and 5 bases respectively, with 11 bases between them. There are 14 residues in the CDR3. Per germline, CDR1 MNHEY and CDR2 SVGAGI.

This chain joins TRBV6-1 and TRBJ1-6; D is perhaps TRBD1 (5 bases). This CDR3 contains 14 residues. Looked up from germline, CDR1 is MNHNS and CDR2 is SASEGT. Deletions cut 0 bases from V and 8 bases from J, with 8 bases between. This chain's CDR3 is CASSEAGADSPLHF. CDR3 sequence (DNA): TGTGCCAGCAGTGAAGCAGGGGCGGATTCACCCCTCCACTTT.

The chain recombines TRBV28 with TRBJ2-7; the D gene is possibly TRBD2 (6 bases). Trimming shortened V by 3 bases and J by 7 bases, and 16 bases separated the two germline ends. Germline V gives CDR1 MDHEN, CDR2 SYDVKM. This CDR3 region has 14 residues. CDR3 loop: CASSFELEGREQYF. The CDR3 bases are TGTGCCAGCAGTTTCGAATTGGAGGGCAGAGAGCAGTACTTC.

The CDR3 loop reads CASSRSLAGGPLNEQFF. Here the CDR3 DNA reads TGTGCCAGCAGCCGGTCACTAGCGGGGGGGCCATTGAATGAGCAGTTCTTC. This chain uses TRBV7-2 with TRBJ2-1, with 13 bases lining up with TRBD2. This CDR3 is built from 17 residues. After removal of 5 bases from V and 7 bases from J, the junction contained 11 bases not matched to a gene. Germline assignment: CDR1 SGHTA and CDR2 FQGNSA.

J is TRBJ2-7 and V is TRBV28; TRBD1 aligns across 10 bases. The CDR3 has 15 residues. The J segment lost 2 bases and the V segment lost 8 bases, leaving 9 bases of the junction unmatched. Germline CDR1 reads MDHEN; CDR2 reads SYDVKM. In DNA, the CDR3 is TGTGCCAGCCCCCCATCGGGACAGGGGCCCTACGAGCAGTACTTC. The encoded protein is CASPPSGQGPYEQYF.

CDR3 DNA sequence: TGTGCCACCAGCAGAGATCGTGATAGCGGGGGACTGTACGAGCAGTACTTC. Amino acids: CATSRDRDSGGLYEQYF. The rearrangement uses TRBV15 and TRBJ2-7, with TRBD2 matching 9 bases. This CDR3 has 17 amino acids. V lost 0 bases and J lost 4; bases outside the gene matches: 10. The germline V gene encodes CDR1 LNHNV and CDR2 YYDKDF (reference sequence).

This clone appeared a few times. The chain recombines TRBV5-8 with TRBJ2-3; 11 bases agree with TRBD1. The CDR3 covers 15 residues. Germline loops: CDR1 SGHTS, CDR2 YDEGEE. V gave up 6 bases and J gave up 4 bases; unmatched junction bases: 7. The CDR3 DNA is TGTGCCAGCACCCCGGGACAGGGGGTCCCAGATACGCAGTATTTT. Its protein product is CASTPGQGVPDTQYF.